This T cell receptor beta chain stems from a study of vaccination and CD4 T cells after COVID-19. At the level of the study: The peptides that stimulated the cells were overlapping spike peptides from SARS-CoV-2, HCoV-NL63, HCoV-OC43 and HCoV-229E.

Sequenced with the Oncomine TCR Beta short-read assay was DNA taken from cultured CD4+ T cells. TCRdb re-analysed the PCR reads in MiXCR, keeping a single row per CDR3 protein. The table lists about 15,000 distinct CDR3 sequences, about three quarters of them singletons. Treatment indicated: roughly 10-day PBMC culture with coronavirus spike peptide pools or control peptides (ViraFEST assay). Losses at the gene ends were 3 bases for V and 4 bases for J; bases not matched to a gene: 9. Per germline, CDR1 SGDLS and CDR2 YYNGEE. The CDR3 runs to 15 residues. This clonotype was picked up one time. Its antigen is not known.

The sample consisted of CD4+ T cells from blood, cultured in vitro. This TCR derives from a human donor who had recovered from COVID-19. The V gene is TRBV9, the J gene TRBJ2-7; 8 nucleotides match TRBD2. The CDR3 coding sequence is TGTGCCAGCAGCGCTTCGGGAGGGCCGGGTTACGAGCAGTACTTC. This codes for CASSASGGPGYEQYF. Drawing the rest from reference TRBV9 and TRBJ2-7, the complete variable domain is DSGVTQTPKHLITATGQRVTLRCSPRSGDLSVYWYQQSLDQGLQFLIQYYNGEERAKGNILERFSAQQFPDLHSELNLSSLELGDSALYFCASSASGGPGYEQYFGPGTRLTVT.